This is a list of T cell receptor beta chains from one sample in a study of spatial heterogeneity in lung cancer. TCRdb re-called the 5' RACE reads with MiXCR, one entry per CDR3 protein. The sample holds a few thousand distinct CDR3 sequences; 35% are singletons and the top ten take 9.5% to 15%. The sequences come from lung tumor tissue, collected at surgery. These receptors all stem from a female donor with early-stage non-small cell lung cancer. Each CDR3 is given with its conserved first and last residue. The D gene is left open where the match is weak. Only part of the rows carry a size: once, few, many, or a class if the clone is expanded.

j_call clone_size v_call d_call cdr3_aa cdr3_nt
TRBJ2-3 . TRBV29-1 . CSVVQHTQYF TGCAGCGTTGTTCAGCATACGCAGTATTTT
TRBJ2-3 large TRBV10-3 . CAITPSGGPDTQYF TGTGCCATCACCCCATCAGGGGGGCCGGATACGCAGTATTTT
TRBJ2-3 once TRBV4-2 . CASSLLADTQYF TGTGCCAGCAGCCTACTAGCTGATACGCAGTATTTT
TRBJ1-1 large TRBV12-3/TRBV12-4 TRBD1 CASSFRQGVSEAFF TGTGCCAGCAGTTTTCGGCAGGGGGTATCTGAAGCTTTCTTT
TRBJ2-2 . TRBV2 . CASSTDTGELFF TGTGCCAGCAGTACCGACACCGGGGAGCTGTTTTTT
TRBJ2-5 medium-sized TRBV10-3 . CAISERGGKETQYF TGTGCCATCAGTGAGAGGGGGGGCAAAGAGACCCAGTACTTC
TRBJ2-7 . TRBV7-9 . CASSPPRGYEQYF TGTGCCAGCAGCCCCCCCCGGGGATACGAGCAGTACTTC
TRBJ2-3 . TRBV6-2/TRBV6-3 TRBD2 CASKNLAGGPQDTQYF TGTGCCAGCAAAAACCTAGCGGGAGGGCCACAAGATACGCAGTATTTT
TRBJ2-2 . TRBV5-1 TRBD2 CASSFVAGATGELFF TGCGCCAGCAGCTTCGTAGCGGGGGCCACCGGGGAGCTGTTTTTT
TRBJ1-5 . TRBV28 . CASSFVEVNQPQHF TGTGCCAGCAGTTTTGTTGAAGTTAATCAGCCCCAGCATTTT
TRBJ2-3 . TRBV12-3/TRBV12-4 TRBD1 CASGGTGDITDTQYF TGTGCCAGTGGGGGGACAGGGGATATCACAGATACGCAGTATTTT